The entry that follows covers one T cell receptor beta chain sequence. The sample comes from a study of blood T cell repertoires in COVID-19. For the study at large: Acute-phase and convalescent COVID-19 samples originated in the United States, Italy and Spain.

Germline V gives CDR1 SGHTA, CDR2 FQGNSA. Trimming took 5 bases from V and 6 from J; bases not matched to a gene: 12. This CDR3 contains 16 residues. Libraries were prepared by immunoSEQ multiplex PCR; TCRdb keeps only in-frame clonotypes and omits some of them. The data hold about 55,000 clones, with approximately 85% observed a single time. This rearrangement joins TRBV7-2 to TRBJ2-7, with TRBD2 matching 11 bases. The specimen sequenced was peripheral blood. This TCR derives from a human donor in a cohort sampled during active COVID-19. As DNA, the CDR3 is TGTGCCAGCAGCCCCGGCGCGGCTAGCGGGAGGCGCGAGCAGTACTTC. Its translation is CASSPGAASGRREQYF. Full variable domain (rest looked up from reference TRBV7-2 and TRBJ2-7): GAGVSQSPSNKVTEKGKDVELRCDPISGHTALYWYRQSLGQGLEFLIYFQGNSAPDKSGLPSDRFSAERTGGSVSTLTIQRTQQEDSAVYLCASSPGAASGRREQYFGPGTRLTVT.